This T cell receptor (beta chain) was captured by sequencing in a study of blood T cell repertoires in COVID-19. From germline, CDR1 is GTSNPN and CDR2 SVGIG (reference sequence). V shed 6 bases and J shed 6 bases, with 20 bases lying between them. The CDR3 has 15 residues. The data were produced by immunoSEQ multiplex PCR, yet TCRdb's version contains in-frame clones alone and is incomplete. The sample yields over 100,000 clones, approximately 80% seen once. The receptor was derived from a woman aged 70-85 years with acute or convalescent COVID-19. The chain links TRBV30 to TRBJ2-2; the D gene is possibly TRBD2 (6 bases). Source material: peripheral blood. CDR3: CACGSRGTRSGELFF. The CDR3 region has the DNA TGTGCCTGCGGAAGCCGCGGGACCCGGTCCGGGGAGCTGTTTTTT. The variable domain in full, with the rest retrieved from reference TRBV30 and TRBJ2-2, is SQTIHQWPATLVQPVGSPLSLECTVEGTSNPNLYWYRQAAGRGLQLLFYSVGIGQISSEVPQNLSASRPQDRQFILSSKKLLLSDSGFYLCACGSRGTRSGELFFGEGSRLTVL.